Sequencing of this T cell receptor beta chain was carried out in a study of post-analysis software for immune sequencing data. cDNA libraries of TCR beta carried unique molecular identifiers. MiXCR, run by TCRdb on the PCR reads, gives a single entry per CDR3 protein. The top ten hold roughly 3.5% of the sample, which has some 190,000 distinct CDR3 sequences, 29% seen once. Per the germline V gene, CDR1 is SGHVS and CDR2 is FQNEAQ. The V segment lost 5 bases and the J segment 5 bases; nucleotides outside the gene matches: 10. CDR3 length: 15 residues. General observations from the study: Four or five TRBV segments, including TRBV5-6, TRBV5-1 and TRBV20-1, were more frequent in patients than controls.

This clonotype was seen ten or more times. Its antigen is currently unknown. This chain uses TRBV7-8 with TRBJ2-5; 8 nucleotides line up with TRBD1. The sequenced material came from blood. This TCR was recovered from a girl under 18 with multiple sclerosis. CDR3 DNA sequence: TGTGCCAGCAGCAAGACAGGGGCGACGTGGGAGACCCAGTACTTC. Protein: CASSKTGATWETQYF.